The 8 T cell receptor beta chains below come from one sample, sequenced in a study of shared clonotypes between healthy human individuals. Some clones are missing from TCRdb's copy, which holds only in-frame ones; the method was immunoSEQ multiplex PCR. The sample consists of around 2.3 million clones, approximately 94% of them appearing once. The sequencing sample was made of naive CD4+ T cells sorted from blood. Subset defined: CD45RA+ positively selected. These receptors were collected from a man in his late teens or twenties in good health.

The V and J genes are TRBV30 and TRBJ1-1; possible D gene TRBD1, 5 bases. V was pared by 0 bases and J by 11 bases, with 10 bases between. Per germline, CDR1 GTSNPN and CDR2 SVGIG (reference sequence). The CDR3 runs to 11 residues. CDR3 loop: CAWSVKGTAFF. DNA for the CDR3: TGTGCCTGGAGTGTAAAGGGGACGGCTTTCTTT.

CDR3: CASRRGGGSYEQYF. In DNA form, the CDR3 reads TGTGCCAGTCGTAGGGGCGGGGGGTCCTACGAGCAGTACTTC. The chain links TRBV28 to TRBJ2-7; the match to TRBD2 covers 8 bases. The junction had 8 bases not matched to a gene; V was cut back by 9 bases and J by 1 base. The CDR3 is 14 amino acids. Germline V CDR1 and CDR2: MDHEN, SYDVKM.

The rearrangement joins TRBV11-2 to TRBJ2-6, with TRBD2 matching 14 bases. Losses at the gene ends were 5 bases for V and 3 bases for J; bases not matched to a gene: 3. The CDR3 is made up of 17 amino acids. Germline V CDR1 and CDR2: SGHAT, FQNNGV. In DNA form, the CDR3 reads TGTGCCAGCAGCCCGGGACTAGCGGGAGATGGGGCCAACGTCCTGACTTTC. Its protein is CASSPGLAGDGANVLTF. Looking up the rest from reference TRBV11-2 and TRBJ2-6 gives the full variable domain: EAGVAQSPRYKIIEKRQSVAFWCNPISGHATLYWYQQILGQGPKLLIQFQNNGVVDDSQLPKDRFSAERLKGVDSTLKIQPAKLEDSAVYLCASSPGLAGDGANVLTFGAGSRLTVL.

The V and J genes are TRBV4-3 and TRBJ2-1; D is unresolved. CDR1 is LGHNA and CDR2 is YSLEER in the germline V gene. Trimming removed 0 bases from V and 5 bases from J, with 11 bases in between. CDR3 size: 15 residues. CDR3 region: CASSQDLRINNEQFF. The DNA of the CDR3 is TGCGCCAGCAGCCAAGATCTCCGGATAAACAATGAGCAGTTCTTC.

CDR3 sequence reads: CASSLYPQDRRPDTQYF. The CDR3 DNA follows: TGTGCCAGCAGCTTATACCCGCAAGACCGACGACCAGATACGCAGTATTTT. V gene TRBV7-8 combines with J gene TRBJ2-3; D unresolved. The V end lost 2 bases, the J end lost 4 bases, and 19 bases lay between the germline ends. This CDR3 is built from 17 residues. Germline CDR1 reads SGHVS; CDR2 reads FQNEAQ.

The chain couples TRBV10-2 to TRBJ1-6; D not certain. CDR3 length equals 16 residues. Germline V gives CDR1 WSHSY, CDR2 SAAADI. V was shortened by 2 bases and J by 4 bases, with 12 bases between the two germline ends. In nucleotides, the CDR3 is TGCGCCAGCAGTGAGGGTCGTGGGTATTATAATTCACCCCTCCACTTT. This translates into CASSEGRGYYNSPLHF.

The V gene is TRBV27, the J gene TRBJ2-1; 10 nucleotides match TRBD1. CDR3 length: 15 residues. Per the germline V gene, CDR1 is MNHEY and CDR2 is SMNVEV (reference sequence). The trim removed 5 bases at V and 9 bases at J, leaving 10 bases unmatched. CDR3 sequence reads: CASSPGDRGLVEQFF. As DNA, the CDR3 is TGTGCCAGCAGTCCTGGGGACAGGGGATTGGTTGAGCAGTTCTTC.

The CDR3 nucleotides read TGCGCCAGCAGCTCCCACACGTATGGCTACACCTTC. Its protein product is CASSSHTYGYTF. The genes are TRBV5-1 and TRBJ1-2; D call uncertain. V was shortened by 3 bases and J by 5 bases, with 8 bases between the two germline ends. The CDR3 is 12 residues long. The germline V gene has CDR1 SGHRS and CDR2 YFSETQ.